This T cell receptor (beta chain) was identified during a study of radiation and T cells in renal cell carcinoma. Looking at the study overall: Nephrectomy followed 15 Gy stereotactic body radiation by 4 weeks. Broader study findings: No pretreatment tumor biopsies were available for baseline clonotypes.

CDR1 is MNHNS, CDR2 SASEGT, per germline. The CDR3 loop spans 16 amino acids. Trimming at V came to 0 bases and at J to 4 bases, leaving 7 bases not matched to a gene. Noted time point: blood 2 weeks post-SBRT. Treatment in this sample: 15 Gy SBRT to primary tumor, nephrectomy 4 weeks later. Serial blood draws occurred at baseline and 2 and 4 weeks post-SBRT. This renal cell carcinoma was of the clear cell type. The method was immunoSEQ multiplex PCR; TCRdb's version includes in-frame clones alone and lacks a portion of them. The top ten hold nearly 6% of the sample, which has some 120,000 clones, around 89% seen once. With regard to this clone: The target antigen is unknown.

The chain recombines TRBV6-1 with TRBJ2-7, with TRBD1 matching 9 bases. Specimen: blood, collected from a patient whose treatment included radiotherapy and nephrectomy. The clonotype originates from a woman in her 70s with renal cell carcinoma. CDR3 nucleotide sequence: TGTGCCAGCAGTGAAGCAGGCTCACAGGGGGCGTACGAGCAGTACTTC. It encodes CASSEAGSQGAYEQYF.